The table lists the clone carrying this TCR beta chain with a few counts. Its specificity is unknown. Sequencing relied on a cDNA template that was reverse transcribed from extracted RNA. Libraries were prepared by immunoSEQ multiplex PCR; TCRdb keeps only in-frame clonotypes and omits some of them. The sample includes about 130,000 clones, about 50% of them seen just once. CDR1 is SEHNR, CDR2 FQNEAQ, per germline (reference sequence). V shed 0 bases, J shed 6 bases, and the junction held 11 bases outside the gene matches. CDR3 length: 17 residues. The entry originates in a study of CD8+ T cells in alopecia areata. Study results and caveats: Lesional scalp, notably in alopecia totalis/universalis, had clonality above that of normal scalp.

The material sequenced was CD8+ T cells sorted from blood, taken at week 0. V is TRBV7-9 and J is TRBJ2-1; TRBD2 matches 7 bases. The sequence was obtained from a human donor with alopecia areata. CDR3 residues: CASSLAIRGLLGNEQFF. CDR3 sequence (DNA): TGTGCCAGCAGCTTAGCCATTAGGGGACTACTCGGCAATGAGCAGTTCTTC.